The following is a T cell receptor beta chain sequence with its context. In the original analysis: It was from reference gene primer amplification that nucleated cell counts were estimated. The data were produced by immunoSEQ multiplex PCR, yet TCRdb's version contains in-frame clones alone and is incomplete. V and J calls and clone size are as listed in that table; D and trimming were resolved from the DNA. The table lists a few hundred thousand clones, 75% to 85% of them singletons, with roughly 4.3% in the top ten. These data belong to a study of blood T cell repertoires in COVID-19. Looking at the study overall: The analysed material was cDNA or gDNA that came from T cells, B-cell-depleted T cells, or PBMCs.

Germline V gene data show CDR1 as SGHRS and CDR2 as YFSETQ. This CDR3 is built from 13 residues. This TCR was recovered from a man aged 25 to 40 with acute COVID-19. Sequenced: PBMCs or T cells enriched from blood (not recorded which). The chain couples TRBV5-1 to TRBJ1-6; D remains unclear. CDR3 protein: CASFAGVGSPLHF. CDR3 in DNA: TGCGCTTCGTTTGCGGGAGTGGGCTCACCCCTCCACTTT.